This TCR beta chain is from a study of beta chain features in type 1 diabetes. Study context: On cell yields, gender and age, patients and healthy donors were similar. Researchers looked at fewer than 120,000,000 sorted cells across all samples.

Broader study findings: The study left unresolved whether HLA type influences TCRB rearrangement. Researchers reported that naive, central memory and Treg TCRB repertoires appeared more similar in patients than in healthy donors.

Points on this clone: Antigen specificity is unknown.

With 6 bases removed from V and 3 bases from J, the gap between germline ends came to 15 bases. Germline CDR1 SGHAT, CDR2 FQNNGV. The CDR3 runs to 14 residues. Reverse transcribing all isolated RNA meant expressed TCRB transcripts were sequenced. Clones were read by immunoSEQ multiplex PCR, and TCRdb kept only the in-frame ones, dropping some. The data show over 100,000 clones, less than 40% seen once. This TCR was recovered from a woman aged 18-29 years in good health. Sequencing input: stem cell memory CD4+ T cells from blood. The V call is TRBV11-2, the J call TRBJ2-7, with D possibly being TRBD2 (5 bases). Here the CDR3 reads CASRFPGRFYEQYF. CDR3 nucleotide sequence: TGTGCCAGCAGGTTCCCGGGAAGGTTCTACGAGCAGTACTTC.